The next 26 T cell receptor beta chains were all read from a single sample in a study of blood T cell repertoires in COVID-19 (dated by TCRdb to 2019 to 2021). Receptors were amplified or captured by the immunoSEQ multiplex PCR assay. Held by TCRdb, this immuneACCESS table contains in-frame sequences only and omits some clones. Under half of the omission traces to an unresolved V gene where checked; the cause of the rest is unknown. The sample yields approximately 94,000 clones; about 80% were counted once. Jointly, the top ten make up 9.5% to 13% of the sample. Source material: peripheral blood. The receptor source for this set is a woman aged 70-85 years with acute or convalescent COVID-19.

The rearrangement uses TRBV30 and TRBJ1-6; 9 nucleotides match TRBD1. Germline V gene sequence: CDR1 GTSNPN, CDR2 SVGIG (reference sequence). The CDR3 runs to 17 residues. Trimming removed 2 bases from V and 9 bases from J; junction bases left unmatched: 14. This CDR3 is CAWSRIGTGRLGSPLHF. CDR3 sequence (DNA): TGTGCCTGGAGTCGAATCGGGACAGGGCGTCTAGGTTCACCCCTCCACTTT. The whole variable domain, filled in from reference TRBV30 and TRBJ1-6, reads SQTIHQWPATLVQPVGSPLSLECTVEGTSNPNLYWYRQAAGRGLQLLFYSVGIGQISSEVPQNLSASRPQDRQFILSSKKLLLSDSGFYLCAWSRIGTGRLGSPLHFGNGTRLTVT.

The chain has TRBV2 and TRBJ2-5; D is possibly TRBD1 (5 bases). CDR1 SNHLY and CDR2 FYNNEI come from the germline V gene. The CDR3 contains 14 residues. Trimming took 6 bases from V and 0 from J, leaving 11 bases between them. This CDR3 is CASRDTPYQETQYF. In DNA, the CDR3 is TGTGCCAGCAGGGACACCCCTTACCAAGAGACCCAGTACTTC.

For the CDR3, the DNA is TGTGCCAGCAGCCAAGGGAGGACAGGGAGAATTGAAAACACCATATATTTT. Its protein product is CASSQGRTGRIENTIYF. The chain uses TRBV14 and TRBJ1-3; 8 positions agree with TRBD1. The V and J ends lost 1 base and 6 bases, in that order; junction bases with no gene match: 11. This CDR3 spans 17 amino acids. Germline V CDR1 and CDR2: SGHDN, FVKESK.

The genes are TRBV30 and TRBJ2-7, with D possibly being TRBD1 (6 bases). The germline V and J ends were trimmed by 7 bases and 0 bases, with 13 bases remaining between them. The V gene's germline CDR1 is GTSNPN and CDR2 SVGIG (reference sequence). The CDR3 runs 13 residues. The DNA for the CDR3 is TGTGCCTCAGTCGGGACAAGCTCCTACGAGCAGTACTTC. Protein sequence: CASVGTSSYEQYF.

The V and J genes are TRBV3-1 (or the pseudogene TRBV3-2) and TRBJ2-1, with no clear D. This CDR3 comprises 13 residues. Trimming pared 4 bases from V and 10 bases from J, leaving 14 bases between. CDR1 LGHDT and CDR2 YNNKEL come from the germline V gene (reference sequence). CDR3 coding DNA: TGTGCCAGCAGCCGAACCCTTTTGGGCGAGCAGTTCTTC. Amino acid sequence: CASSRTLLGEQFF.

This clone was detected once. The rearrangement uses TRBV21-1 and TRBJ2-7; TRBD2 was called by the table and not checked on the DNA. TRBV21-1 is flagged as a pseudogene. This CDR3 contains 16 residues. DNA for the CDR3: TGTGCCAGCAGCAAAGGATACCGGGACTCGGCCTACGAGCAGTACTTC. It specifies CASSKGYRDSAYEQYF.

The rearrangement links TRBV5-4 to TRBJ1-2, with a tentative D call TRBD1 (5 bases). Deletions cut 0 bases from V and 2 bases from J, with 17 bases between. The CDR3 loop spans 17 amino acids. Per the germline V gene, CDR1 is SGHNT and CDR2 is YYREEE (reference sequence). The CDR3 is CASSLVAGAFLNYGYTF. CDR3 bases: TGTGCCAGCAGCTTGGTGGCTGGGGCTTTTTTAAACTATGGCTACACCTTC.

The V call is TRBV5-1, the J call TRBJ2-4; 9 bases agree with TRBD1. V lost 3 bases to trimming and J lost 8 bases; unmatched junction nucleotides: 9. The CDR3 extends over 15 amino acids. The germline CDR1 and CDR2 sequences are SGHRS and YFSETQ. CDR3 residues: CASSSGGQGGDIQYF. DNA for the CDR3: TGCGCCAGCAGCTCGGGGGGACAGGGAGGAGACATTCAGTACTTC.

The V gene is TRBV15, the J gene TRBJ1-2, with TRBD1 matching 7 bases. The germline V gene encodes CDR1 LNHNV and CDR2 YYDKDF (reference sequence). CDR3 length: 15 amino acids. Germline trimming cut 3 bases from V and 6 bases from J; bases unmatched to any gene: 10. The CDR3 DNA reads as TGTGCCACCAGCAGCCCGACAGGGAGTAGGAATGGCTACACCTTC. This codes for CATSSPTGSRNGYTF.

This sequence joins TRBV4-2 and TRBJ2-5; possibly TRBD1 for D (6 bases). Germline CDR1 and CDR2: LGHNA and YNFKEQ. This CDR3 contains 13 residues. V was pared by 4 bases and J by 2 bases, with 8 bases between. CDR3 protein: CASSRTEQETQYF. The CDR3 region has the DNA TGTGCCAGCAGCCGGACAGAACAAGAGACCCAGTACTTC.

A note on this clone: Other DNA sequences within the sample encode an identical CDR3. V is TRBV27 and J is TRBJ1-2; 9 nucleotides line up with TRBD1. Germline CDR1 reads MNHEY; CDR2 reads SMNVEV (reference sequence). With 4 bases clipped from V and 5 bases from J, the junction kept 2 bases outside the gene matches. The CDR3 runs to 13 residues. The CDR3 DNA sequence: TGTGCCAGCAGTTCGACAGGGGGGTATGGCTACACCTTC. Its translation: CASSSTGGYGYTF.

The gene calls are TRBV30 and TRBJ2-3; D unclear. The germline V and J ends were trimmed by 2 bases and 4 bases, with 13 bases remaining between them. The V gene's germline CDR1 is GTSNPN and CDR2 SVGIG (reference sequence). The CDR3 contains 14 residues. The CDR3 DNA follows: TGTGCCTGGAGTAGGCGTCCGCAGGCAGATACGCAGTATTTT. Residues: CAWSRRPQADTQYF.

The V call is TRBV7-8, the J call TRBJ1-2; possible D gene TRBD1, 6 bases. The CDR3 has 12 residues. The germline V gene encodes CDR1 SGHVS and CDR2 FQNEAQ. V was clipped by 5 bases and J by 7 bases, with 11 bases between them. CDR3 coding DNA: TGTGCCAGCAGCCCGGACAGAGCTGGCTACACCTTC. Translated, it gives CASSPDRAGYTF.

This chain links TRBV5-4 with TRBJ2-1; possible D gene TRBD2, 5 bases. V gave up 4 bases and J gave up 6 bases, with 14 bases separating them. This CDR3 spans 14 amino acids. Germline CDR1 is SGHNT and CDR2 is YYREEE (reference sequence). The CDR3 DNA sequence: TGTGCCAGCAGCCACACGACTATCCCCAATGAGCAGTTCTTC. Its translation: CASSHTTIPNEQFF.

The table lists this clone with a few counts. The chain employs TRBV4-3 and TRBJ1-5, with a possible D match to TRBD1 (6 bases). This CDR3 has 15 amino acids. Trimming cost V 0 bases and J 11 bases, with 17 bases left between them. Germline CDR1 reads LGHNA; CDR2 reads YSLEER. The CDR3: CASSQDHSGDRSQHF. The CDR3 DNA reads as TGCGCCAGCAGCCAAGATCATTCGGGTGACAGGTCCCAGCATTTT.

This rearrangement joins TRBV7-2 to TRBJ1-1; D is perhaps TRBD1 (5 bases). Deletions cut 1 base from V and 4 bases from J, with 13 bases between. The CDR3 totals 15 residues. Germline CDR1 and CDR2: SGHTA and FQGNSA. The CDR3 is CASSLVSGGSTEAFF. CDR3 DNA sequence: TGTGCCAGCAGCTTAGTGTCCGGGGGGAGCACTGAAGCTTTCTTT.

CDR3 DNA sequence: TGCGCCAGCAGCTTGGGGCCTAGCGGGAGCTCCTACAATGAGCAGTTCTTC. It encodes CASSLGPSGSSYNEQFF. The V gene is TRBV5-1, the J gene TRBJ2-1, with TRBD2 identical over 10 bases. This CDR3 has 17 amino acids. The germline CDR1 and CDR2 sequences are SGHRS and YFSETQ. V lost 0 bases, J lost 0 bases, and 3 bases stayed unmatched.

The chain employs TRBV6-5 and TRBJ1-1; TRBD1 is a possible D gene (5 bases). Looked up from germline, CDR1 is MNHEY and CDR2 is SVGAGI. The V and J ends lost 6 bases and 4 bases respectively, with 15 bases between them. This CDR3 has 14 amino acids. The CDR3: CASSVLGVPTEAFF. The DNA for the CDR3 is TGTGCCAGCAGCGTTTTAGGGGTCCCCACTGAAGCTTTCTTT.

The chain is built from TRBV9 and TRBJ2-3, with TRBD2 matching 11 bases. With 3 bases clipped from V and 4 bases from J, the junction kept 4 bases outside the gene matches. This CDR3 spans 15 amino acids. The germline V gene has CDR1 SGDLS and CDR2 YYNGEE. The CDR3, as DNA: TGTGCCAGCAGCGCGACTAGCGGGGTCTCAGATACGCAGTATTTT. It yields the protein CASSATSGVSDTQYF.

V gene TRBV5-1 combines with J gene TRBJ1-5; possible D gene TRBD1, 5 bases. CDR3 length: 14 amino acids. V lost 0 bases and J lost 3, with 7 bases in between. Germline-derived CDR1 and CDR2 are SGHRS and YFSETQ. CDR3 region: CASSLGRDNQPQHF. CDR3 in DNA: TGCGCCAGCAGCTTGGGCAGGGACAATCAGCCCCAGCATTTT.

The gene calls are TRBV5-6 and TRBJ1-2; 8 bases align to TRBD1. The CDR3 totals 15 residues. Losses at the gene ends were 2 bases for V and 4 bases for J; bases not matched to a gene: 7. The germline V gene has CDR1 SGHDT and CDR2 YYEEEE. CDR3 sequence (DNA): TGTGCCAGCAGCTTACGGACAGGGACGACCTATGGCTACACCTTC. This encodes CASSLRTGTTYGYTF.

CDR3 loop: CASNPGGYEQYV. In nucleotides, the CDR3 is TGTGCCAGCAACCCGGGGGGGTACGAGCAGTACGTC. The chain is built from TRBV7-3 and TRBJ2-7; TRBD2 agrees at 8 bases. V gave up 7 bases and J gave up 4 bases; unmatched junction bases: 3. There are 12 residues in the CDR3. The germline gives CDR1 SGHTA, CDR2 FQGTGA.

The gene calls are TRBV6-1 and TRBJ2-4; the D gene is possibly TRBD2 (5 bases). Trimming stripped 6 bases from V and 0 bases from J, with 30 bases between. The germline V gene encodes CDR1 MNHNS and CDR2 SASEGT. CDR3 size: 21 residues. The CDR3 sequence is CASRENIHSAVARLAKNIQYF. The CDR3 nucleotides are TGTGCCAGCAGAGAAAACATCCATAGTGCGGTAGCGAGATTAGCCAAAAACATTCAGTACTTC.

In this sample, this clone turned up a few times. The J gene is TRBJ2-1, the V gene TRBV15; D is possibly TRBD1 (6 bases). The CDR3 extends over 16 amino acids. CDR1 and CDR2 (germline): LNHNV, YYDKDF (reference sequence). Trimming cost V 1 base and J 5 bases, with 15 bases left between them. The CDR3 loop is CATSRADRIVHNEQFF. The CDR3 region has the DNA TGTGCCACCAGCAGAGCGGACAGAATCGTACACAATGAGCAGTTCTTC.

J is TRBJ2-5 and V is TRBV10-2, with 8 positions matching TRBD1. Losses at the gene ends were 5 bases for V and 2 bases for J; bases not matched to a gene: 7. Germline CDR1 is WSHSY and CDR2 is SAAADI. CDR3 length equals 15 residues. The CDR3 is CASSIDRGKQETQYF. The CDR3 DNA reads TGCGCCAGCAGTATTGACAGGGGAAAGCAAGAGACCCAGTACTTC.

This chain connects TRBV5-4 to TRBJ1-1; 8 bases map to TRBD1. Germline V lookup: CDR1 SGHNT, CDR2 YYREEE (reference sequence). CDR3 length: 15 residues. V dropped 0 bases and J dropped 7; count of bases not matched to a gene: 8. Here the CDR3 reads CASSLDATGVYEAFF. CDR3 nucleotide sequence: TGTGCCAGCAGCTTGGACGCGACAGGGGTTTATGAAGCTTTCTTT.